A selection of T cell receptor beta chains follows, all from one sample in a study of T cell repertoires in cytomegalovirus infection. TCRdb analysed the reads with MiXCR anew, one entry per CDR3 protein. The repertoire holds approximately 500,000 distinct CDR3 sequences, with about 15% as singletons. Sequencing was carried out using CD8+ T cells from PBMCs. These receptors were collected from a human donor in good health (CMV status not recorded). Some clones in this sample may be carry-over from other donors' samples. Each CDR3 is given with its conserved first and last residue. A D gene is named only where the DNA matches it firmly. Only some rows state a clone size, as once, few, many or a class for expanded clones.

abundance: few; v_gene: TRBV6-1; d_gene: NA; j_gene: TRBJ1-1; CDR3nt: TGTGCCAGCAGTCACCTTCGCTCAGCCCCGAAAACTGAAGCTTTCTTT; CDR3aa: CASSHLRSAPKTEAFF
abundance: NA; v_gene: TRBV20-1; d_gene: NA; j_gene: TRBJ2-1; CDR3nt: TGCAGTGCTAGCTCTAAGGTAGCGACGGCCTACAATGAGCAGTTCTTC; CDR3aa: CSASSKVATAYNEQFF
abundance: NA; v_gene: TRBV20-1; d_gene: NA; j_gene: TRBJ1-1; CDR3nt: TGCAGTGCTGGGGTGAACACTGAAGCTTTCTTT; CDR3aa: CSAGVNTEAFF
abundance: many; v_gene: TRBV7-9; d_gene: NA; j_gene: TRBJ2-6; CDR3nt: TGTGCCAGCAGCCCCCTACAGGGTACAGGGGCCAACGTCCTGACTTTC; CDR3aa: CASSPLQGTGANVLTF
abundance: many; v_gene: TRBV27; d_gene: NA; j_gene: TRBJ2-5; CDR3nt: TGTGCCAGCCTAGGCCACACGGGCGAGACCCAGTACTTC; CDR3aa: CASLGHTGETQYF
abundance: few; v_gene: TRBV19; d_gene: NA; j_gene: TRBJ1-3; CDR3nt: TGTGCCAGTAGTATTTCGGGAGGCTCTGGAAACACCATATATTTT; CDR3aa: CASSISGGSGNTIYF
abundance: NA; v_gene: TRBV20-1; d_gene: NA; j_gene: TRBJ1-3; CDR3nt: TGCAGTGCTAGTCCCCCGGGGGGCGCGTGGGGAAACACCATATATTTT; CDR3aa: CSASPPGGAWGNTIYF
abundance: few; v_gene: TRBV29-1; d_gene: TRBD1; j_gene: TRBJ2-7; CDR3nt: TGCAGCGTAACCGGGACAGGGTCCCCTCAGTACGAGCAGTACTTC; CDR3aa: CSVTGTGSPQYEQYF
abundance: many; v_gene: TRBV5-4; d_gene: TRBD1; j_gene: TRBJ2-1; CDR3nt: TGTGCCAGCAGTGACAGGGAGATCTCCTACAATGAGCAGTTCTTC; CDR3aa: CASSDREISYNEQFF
abundance: many; v_gene: TRBV5-5; d_gene: NA; j_gene: TRBJ2-7; CDR3nt: TGTGCCAGCAGCTTGACAGGCCTCCACGAGCAGTACTTC; CDR3aa: CASSLTGLHEQYF
abundance: NA; v_gene: TRBV5-1; d_gene: TRBD1; j_gene: TRBJ2-1; CDR3nt: TGCGCCAGCAGCCCCAGGACAGGGGGCGTAGGTAGGGAGCAGTTCTTC; CDR3aa: CASSPRTGGVGREQFF
abundance: NA; v_gene: TRBV5-1; d_gene: TRBD1; j_gene: TRBJ2-7; CDR3nt: TGCGCCAGCAGCTTGAAATACAGGGGCTCCTACGAGCAGTACTTC; CDR3aa: CASSLKYRGSYEQYF
abundance: NA; v_gene: TRBV15; d_gene: NA; j_gene: TRBJ2-1; CDR3nt: TGTGCCACCAGCAGGACTAGCTCCTACAATGAGCAGTTCTTC; CDR3aa: CATSRTSSYNEQFF
abundance: few; v_gene: TRBV10-3; d_gene: TRBD1; j_gene: TRBJ2-5; CDR3nt: TGTGCCATCAGTGAGCCGGGACAGGCGTACCAAGAGACCCAGTACTTC; CDR3aa: CAISEPGQAYQETQYF
abundance: NA; v_gene: TRBV28; d_gene: NA; j_gene: TRBJ1-5; CDR3nt: TGTGCCAGCAGTTTGCGGGACACTTATCAGCCCCAGCATTTT; CDR3aa: CASSLRDTYQPQHF
abundance: many; v_gene: TRBV7-2; d_gene: NA; j_gene: TRBJ1-2; CDR3nt: TGTGCCAGCAGCTTAGTTGCGGACTATGGCTACACCTTC; CDR3aa: CASSLVADYGYTF
abundance: many; v_gene: TRBV28; d_gene: TRBD1; j_gene: TRBJ1-2; CDR3nt: TGTGCCAGCAGTTTATTTCGGGACAGGAACTATGGCTACACCTTC; CDR3aa: CASSLFRDRNYGYTF
abundance: many; v_gene: TRBV10-2; d_gene: TRBD1; j_gene: TRBJ1-1; CDR3nt: TGTGCCAGCGGGACAGGGAACACTGAAGCTTTCTTT; CDR3aa: CASGTGNTEAFF
abundance: few; v_gene: TRBV28; d_gene: NA; j_gene: TRBJ1-6; CDR3nt: TGTGCCAGCAGTTTTAGCAGTAGTTCACCCCTCCACTTT; CDR3aa: CASSFSSSSPLHF
abundance: few; v_gene: TRBV29-1; d_gene: NA; j_gene: TRBJ1-2; CDR3nt: TGCAGCGTTGAAGACCGAGGGATTCAGGTTAACTATGGCTACACCTTC; CDR3aa: CSVEDRGIQVNYGYTF
abundance: once; v_gene: TRBV20-1; d_gene: NA; j_gene: TRBJ2-7; CDR3nt: TGCAGTGCTACTGAAGGGGCAGCATTGGAGTACTTC; CDR3aa: CSATEGAALEYF
abundance: few; v_gene: TRBV2; d_gene: TRBD1; j_gene: TRBJ1-1; CDR3nt: TGTGCCAGCAGAGTGGGACAGATGAACACTGAAGCTTTCTTT; CDR3aa: CASRVGQMNTEAFF
abundance: NA; v_gene: TRBV9; d_gene: TRBD1; j_gene: TRBJ1-5; CDR3nt: TGTGCCAGCAGCGTGAGGCTTGACAGGGATAGCAATCAGCCCCAGCATTTT; CDR3aa: CASSVRLDRDSNQPQHF
abundance: few; v_gene: TRBV28; d_gene: NA; j_gene: TRBJ1-3; CDR3nt: TGTGCCAGCGTTATTTGGGGGCCTGGAAACACCATATATTTT; CDR3aa: CASVIWGPGNTIYF
abundance: NA; v_gene: TRBV4-1; d_gene: NA; j_gene: TRBJ2-5; CDR3nt: TGCGCCAGCAGCCAAGAAGTTGCGGTGGGGCCCCAAGAGACCCAGTACTTC; CDR3aa: CASSQEVAVGPQETQYF
abundance: few; v_gene: TRBV6-6; d_gene: NA; j_gene: TRBJ2-1; CDR3nt: TGTGCCAGCAGTGACTATCTCTCCTACAATGAGCAGTTCTTC; CDR3aa: CASSDYLSYNEQFF
abundance: many; v_gene: TRBV11-3; d_gene: NA; j_gene: TRBJ2-2; CDR3nt: TGTGCCAGCAGCTGGAACACCGGGGAGCTGTTTTTT; CDR3aa: CASSWNTGELFF
abundance: NA; v_gene: TRBV27; d_gene: TRBD1; j_gene: TRBJ1-1; CDR3nt: TGTGCCAGCAGTTTTGCTGACAGGGAAGAAGCTTTCTTT; CDR3aa: CASSFADREEAFF
abundance: many; v_gene: TRBV6-2/TRBV6-3; d_gene: NA; j_gene: TRBJ1-5; CDR3nt: TGTGCCAGCGCCCAGAATAGCAATCAGCCCCAGCATTTT; CDR3aa: CASAQNSNQPQHF
abundance: many; v_gene: TRBV7-9; d_gene: NA; j_gene: TRBJ1-1; CDR3nt: TGTGCCAGCAGCTTAGAAGTATTGGGTACACCTAACACTGAAGCTTTCTTT; CDR3aa: CASSLEVLGTPNTEAFF
abundance: few; v_gene: TRBV19; d_gene: NA; j_gene: TRBJ2-2; CDR3nt: TGTGCCAGTAGTGCACAGCCTGAGCTGTTTTTT; CDR3aa: CASSAQPELFF
abundance: NA; v_gene: TRBV19; d_gene: TRBD1; j_gene: TRBJ1-2; CDR3nt: TGTGCCAGTAGTATAAGGGACAGGGGGCGCGTGTTGGTCGGGAACTATGGCTACACCTTC; CDR3aa: CASSIRDRGRVLVGNYGYTF
abundance: many; v_gene: TRBV12-3/TRBV12-4; d_gene: NA; j_gene: TRBJ2-5; CDR3nt: TGTGCCAGCAGTTTAGTCGTTAAAGAGACCCAGTACTTC; CDR3aa: CASSLVVKETQYF
abundance: many; v_gene: TRBV12-3/TRBV12-4; d_gene: NA; j_gene: TRBJ1-1; CDR3nt: TGTGCCAGCAGTCGTGGGGGGAACACTGAAGCTTTCTTT; CDR3aa: CASSRGGNTEAFF
abundance: many; v_gene: TRBV12-3/TRBV12-4; d_gene: NA; j_gene: TRBJ2-2; CDR3nt: TGTGCCAGCAGTTTCCTACCGGGGCAGGAAGGAAACGGGGAGCTGTTTTTT; CDR3aa: CASSFLPGQEGNGELFF
abundance: many; v_gene: TRBV12-3/TRBV12-4; d_gene: TRBD1; j_gene: TRBJ2-5; CDR3nt: TGTGCCAGCAGTCGTACAGGGGGCGCCCCTGAAGAGACCCAGTACTTC; CDR3aa: CASSRTGGAPEETQYF
abundance: many; v_gene: TRBV28; d_gene: NA; j_gene: TRBJ1-1; CDR3nt: TGTGCCAGCAGGGACCTGCGGAGAGCTTTCTTT; CDR3aa: CASRDLRRAFF
abundance: few; v_gene: TRBV6-1; d_gene: NA; j_gene: TRBJ1-3; CDR3nt: TGTGCCACCGAGATCGGGACGGCCCTGGAAGACACCATATATTTT; CDR3aa: CATEIGTALEDTIYF
abundance: many; v_gene: TRBV4-1; d_gene: NA; j_gene: TRBJ2-1; CDR3nt: TGCGCCAGCAGCCAAGAAGGCTCTATTCTCCACAATGAGCAGTTCTTC; CDR3aa: CASSQEGSILHNEQFF
abundance: many; v_gene: TRBV7-9; d_gene: TRBD2; j_gene: TRBJ2-5; CDR3nt: TGTGCCAGCAGCCCCCCAGGCGGGGGGACCCAGTACTTC; CDR3aa: CASSPPGGGTQYF